This T cell receptor beta chain stems from a study of blood T cell repertoires in COVID-19. Overall study: The origin of the acute and convalescent COVID-19 samples was the United States, Italy and Spain. PBMCs, B-cell-depleted T cells, or T cells were the source of the cDNA or gDNA that made up the material.

Per the authors' pipeline: Researchers report that nucleated cell counts were estimated from reference gene primer amplification. The table came from immunoSEQ multiplex PCR; TCRdb's copy has only in-frame clones and leaves some out. Clone size and V and J calls were adopted from that table, with D and trimming inferred from the DNA. The sample yields roughly 250,000 clones, approximately 78% seen once. Looked up from germline, CDR1 is LGHDT and CDR2 is YNNKEL (reference sequence). J gave up 5 bases and V 9 bases, and 4 bases lay outside the gene matches. CDR3 size: 13 residues. Sequenced: peripheral blood. The TCR was taken from a woman aged 55-70 years with active or convalescent COVID-19. The V gene is TRBV3-1 (or the pseudogene TRBV3-2), the J gene TRBJ1-6; 7 nucleotides agree with TRBD1. The DNA for the CDR3 is TGTGCCAGAGTAACAGGGGATAATTCACCCCTCCACTTT. Translating gives CARVTGDNSPLHF.